A selection of T cell receptor beta chains follows, all from one sample in a study of CD8+CD57+ T cells in acquired aplastic anemia. TCRdb passed the reads through MiXCR, listing each CDR3 protein once. The profile covers about 210,000 distinct CDR3 sequences, with 61% appearing a single time and approximately 30% taken by the ten largest. What was sequenced was sorted CD4+, CD8+, or CD8+CD57+ T cells (not recorded which) from PBMCs. The origin of the receptors is a human donor in good health. The CDR3 runs from the conserved cysteine through the conserved F or W. The order of the fields is clone size, D gene, CDR3 length, J gene, V gene, CDR3 protein, CDR3 DNA. The D gene is left open where the match is weak. Size is stated for part of the rows, as once, few or many counts, or as a class when the clone is expanded.

clone_size: many
d_call: .
cdr3_length: 12
j_call: TRBJ1-1
v_call: TRBV7-9
cdr3_aa: CATAPPDTEAFF
cdr3_nt: TGTGCCACCGCCCCACCGGACACTGAAGCTTTCTTT

clone_size: .
d_call: .
cdr3_length: 16
j_call: TRBJ2-2
v_call: TRBV24-1
cdr3_aa: CATSDSEDPNPGELFF
cdr3_nt: TGTGCCACCAGTGATTCTGAGGACCCGAACCCCGGGGAGCTGTTTTTT

clone_size: .
d_call: TRBD1
cdr3_length: 14
j_call: TRBJ1-3
v_call: TRBV15
cdr3_aa: CATSTQGARGTIYF
cdr3_nt: TGTGCCACCAGCACACAGGGGGCGCGAGGCACCATATATTTT

clone_size: .
d_call: .
cdr3_length: 12
j_call: TRBJ1-1
v_call: TRBV29-1
cdr3_aa: CSVAGEGTEAFF
cdr3_nt: TGCAGCGTTGCAGGGGAGGGCACTGAAGCTTTCTTT

clone_size: .
d_call: .
cdr3_length: 12
j_call: TRBJ2-2
v_call: TRBV20-1
cdr3_aa: CSARGSFGELFF
cdr3_nt: TGCAGTGCTAGAGGTTCGTTTGGGGAGCTGTTTTTT

clone_size: .
d_call: .
cdr3_length: 11
j_call: TRBJ2-5
v_call: TRBV20-1
cdr3_aa: CRANTGTPQYF
cdr3_nt: TGCAGGGCTAATACGGGGACTCCCCAGTACTTC

clone_size: many
d_call: .
cdr3_length: 12
j_call: TRBJ2-1
v_call: TRBV7-9
cdr3_aa: CASSWGRIEQFF
cdr3_nt: TGTGCCAGCAGCTGGGGACGAATTGAGCAGTTCTTC

clone_size: .
d_call: TRBD2
cdr3_length: 16
j_call: TRBJ2-7
v_call: TRBV9
cdr3_aa: CASSQGLAGELYEQYF
cdr3_nt: TGTGCCAGCAGCCAGGGACTAGCGGGGGAGCTCTACGAGCAGTACTTC

clone_size: once
d_call: .
cdr3_length: 14
j_call: TRBJ1-3
v_call: TRBV9
cdr3_aa: CASSVVSAGNTIYF
cdr3_nt: TGTGCCAGCAGCGTAGTATCCGCTGGAAACACCATATATTTT

clone_size: .
d_call: .
cdr3_length: 13
j_call: TRBJ2-1
v_call: TRBV19
cdr3_aa: CASSTQDSGEQFF
cdr3_nt: TGTGCCAGTAGTACACAGGATTCGGGTGAGCAGTTCTTC

clone_size: few
d_call: .
cdr3_length: 13
j_call: TRBJ2-7
v_call: TRBV29-1
cdr3_aa: CSVEADRSYEQYF
cdr3_nt: TGCAGCGTTGAGGCAGACAGGAGTTACGAGCAGTACTTC

clone_size: .
d_call: .
cdr3_length: 14
j_call: TRBJ2-7
v_call: TRBV5-1
cdr3_aa: CASSWGGAGYEQYF
cdr3_nt: TGCGCCAGCAGCTGGGGGGGGGCGGGCTACGAGCAGTACTTC

clone_size: once
d_call: .
cdr3_length: 15
j_call: TRBJ2-6
v_call: TRBV24-1
cdr3_aa: CATSDMTAGANVLTF
cdr3_nt: TGTGCCACCAGTGATATGACGGCTGGGGCCAACGTCCTGACTTTC

clone_size: once
d_call: .
cdr3_length: 15
j_call: TRBJ1-6
v_call: TRBV20-1
cdr3_aa: CSARVVRTDNSPLHF
cdr3_nt: TGCAGTGCTAGGGTCGTCCGGACAGATAATTCACCCCTCCACTTT

clone_size: once
d_call: TRBD2
cdr3_length: 16
j_call: TRBJ2-5
v_call: TRBV7-9
cdr3_aa: CASSSSGGAGKETQYF
cdr3_nt: TGTGCCAGCAGCTCTAGCGGGGGGGCCGGTAAAGAGACCCAATACTTC

clone_size: few
d_call: .
cdr3_length: 14
j_call: TRBJ1-5
v_call: TRBV7-9
cdr3_aa: CASSLPGGNQPQHF
cdr3_nt: TGTGCCAGCAGCTTACCGGGGGGGAATCAGCCCCAGCATTTT

clone_size: once
d_call: TRBD1
cdr3_length: 14
j_call: TRBJ2-7
v_call: TRBV10-3
cdr3_aa: CAISYRGTGYEQYF
cdr3_nt: TGTGCCATCAGTTACAGGGGTACCGGATACGAGCAGTACTTC

clone_size: .
d_call: TRBD2
cdr3_length: 16
j_call: TRBJ2-3
v_call: TRBV19
cdr3_aa: CASSGWTSGRADTQYF
cdr3_nt: TGTGCCAGTAGTGGGTGGACTAGCGGGCGGGCAGATACGCAGTATTTT

clone_size: .
d_call: TRBD2
cdr3_length: 17
j_call: TRBJ2-3
v_call: TRBV24-1
cdr3_aa: CATNDSRRGGPSDTKYF
cdr3_nt: TGTGCCACCAATGATTCGAGGCGGGGGGGACCCTCAGATACGAAGTATTTT

clone_size: .
d_call: TRBD1
cdr3_length: 14
j_call: TRBJ2-7
v_call: TRBV7-3
cdr3_aa: CASSLLQGENEQYF
cdr3_nt: TGTGCCAGCAGCTTATTACAGGGGGAGAACGAGCAGTACTTC

clone_size: .
d_call: TRBD2
cdr3_length: 15
j_call: TRBJ2-1
v_call: TRBV24-1
cdr3_aa: CATSDFTSGSYEQFF
cdr3_nt: TGTGCCACCAGTGATTTCACTAGCGGGAGTTATGAGCAGTTCTTC

clone_size: .
d_call: .
cdr3_length: 15
j_call: TRBJ2-6
v_call: TRBV29-1
cdr3_aa: CSAGFRVDGANVLIF
cdr3_nt: TGCAGCGCTGGATTCAGGGTTGATGGGGCCAACGTCCTGATTTTC

clone_size: .
d_call: TRBD1
cdr3_length: 13
j_call: TRBJ1-6
v_call: TRBV2
cdr3_aa: CANRDRGISPLHF
cdr3_nt: TGTGCCAACCGGGACAGGGGCATTTCACCCCTCCACTTT

clone_size: few
d_call: TRBD1
cdr3_length: 16
j_call: TRBJ2-7
v_call: TRBV7-8
cdr3_aa: CASSPPGTGTGDEQYF
cdr3_nt: TGTGCCAGCAGCCCCCCCGGGACAGGGACAGGGGACGAGCAGTACTTC

clone_size: .
d_call: .
cdr3_length: 15
j_call: TRBJ2-5
v_call: TRBV7-9
cdr3_aa: CASSLVAGQQETQYF
cdr3_nt: TGTGCCAGCAGCTTAGTGGCCGGACAGCAAGAGACCCAGTACTTC

clone_size: few
d_call: TRBD1
cdr3_length: 11
j_call: TRBJ1-1
v_call: TRBV12-3/TRBV12-4
cdr3_aa: CASTRDREAFF
cdr3_nt: TGTGCCAGCACCCGGGACAGGGAAGCTTTCTTT

clone_size: few
d_call: TRBD2
cdr3_length: 17
j_call: TRBJ2-7
v_call: TRBV28
cdr3_aa: CASSPPGTSGSSYEQYF
cdr3_nt: TGTGCCAGCAGTCCTCCCGGGACTAGCGGTAGCTCCTACGAGCAGTACTTC

clone_size: .
d_call: TRBD1
cdr3_length: 15
j_call: TRBJ1-1
v_call: TRBV7-3
cdr3_aa: CASSLKAGGDTEAFF
cdr3_nt: TGTGCCAGCAGCTTAAAGGCAGGGGGGGACACTGAAGCTTTCTTT

clone_size: .
d_call: .
cdr3_length: 13
j_call: TRBJ1-5
v_call: TRBV29-1
cdr3_aa: CSVAAGVGQPQHF
cdr3_nt: TGCAGCGTTGCCGCAGGGGTGGGGCAGCCCCAGCATTTT

clone_size: .
d_call: TRBD1
cdr3_length: 13
j_call: TRBJ2-7
v_call: TRBV2
cdr3_aa: CASSEGGTATYRF
cdr3_nt: TGTGCCAGCAGTGAAGGGGGGACAGCCACTTATCGCTTC

clone_size: .
d_call: .
cdr3_length: 11
j_call: TRBJ1-1
v_call: TRBV20-1
cdr3_aa: CSARLSTEAFF
cdr3_nt: TGCAGTGCTAGATTGAGTACTGAAGCTTTCTTT

clone_size: .
d_call: TRBD1
cdr3_length: 13
j_call: TRBJ2-7
v_call: TRBV19
cdr3_aa: CAVAGQGSYEQYF
cdr3_nt: TGTGCGGTGGCCGGACAGGGATCCTACGAGCAGTACTTC

clone_size: .
d_call: TRBD1
cdr3_length: 17
j_call: TRBJ1-2
v_call: TRBV15
cdr3_aa: CATSRAPTGGGNYGYTF
cdr3_nt: TGTGCCACCAGCAGAGCTCCGACAGGGGGCGGGAACTATGGCTACACCTTC

clone_size: many
d_call: .
cdr3_length: 13
j_call: TRBJ2-7
v_call: TRBV7-8
cdr3_aa: CASSENLGYEQYF
cdr3_nt: TGTGCCAGCAGCGAGAACTTGGGCTACGAGCAGTACTTC

clone_size: once
d_call: TRBD1
cdr3_length: 15
j_call: TRBJ2-7
v_call: TRBV7-8
cdr3_aa: CASSTPTGEYYEQYF
cdr3_nt: TGTGCCAGCAGCACCCCGACAGGGGAGTACTACGAGCAGTACTTC

clone_size: .
d_call: .
cdr3_length: 14
j_call: TRBJ2-3
v_call: TRBV10-3
cdr3_aa: CAISQTSSTDTQYF
cdr3_nt: TGTGCCATCAGCCAGACTAGTAGTACAGATACGCAGTATTTT

clone_size: .
d_call: TRBD1
cdr3_length: 15
j_call: TRBJ2-2
v_call: TRBV7-9
cdr3_aa: CASSLGQGASGELFF
cdr3_nt: TGTGCCAGCAGCTTGGGGCAGGGGGCGTCCGGGGAGCTGTTTTTT

clone_size: few
d_call: .
cdr3_length: 15
j_call: TRBJ2-1
v_call: TRBV15
cdr3_aa: CATVLWDGTYNEQFF
cdr3_nt: TGTGCCACCGTTTTATGGGACGGAACTTACAATGAGCAGTTCTTC

clone_size: .
d_call: TRBD2
cdr3_length: 17
j_call: TRBJ2-2
v_call: TRBV25-1
cdr3_aa: CASTGSRSGSDTGELFF
cdr3_nt: TGTGCCAGCACGGGGTCCAGGAGCGGGAGTGATACCGGGGAGCTGTTTTTT

clone_size: .
d_call: .
cdr3_length: 15
j_call: TRBJ2-1
v_call: TRBV7-3
cdr3_aa: CASSLVREHNNEQFF
cdr3_nt: TGCGCCAGCAGCTTGGTCAGGGAGCACAACAATGAGCAGTTCTTC

clone_size: many
d_call: .
cdr3_length: 17
j_call: TRBJ1-5
v_call: TRBV7-8
cdr3_aa: CASSGGSGQGNNQPQHF
cdr3_nt: TGTGCCAGCAGCGGAGGGTCAGGTCAGGGGAACAATCAGCCCCAGCATTTT

clone_size: .
d_call: .
cdr3_length: 16
j_call: TRBJ1-3
v_call: TRBV6-5
cdr3_aa: CASSYSGQFSGNTIYF
cdr3_nt: TGTGCCAGCAGTTACTCAGGACAGTTCTCTGGAAACACCATATATTTT